This paragraph covers one T cell receptor (beta chain) sequence. Its target is unknown. The source material, RNA transcripts, was used to amplify TCR beta CDR3 regions. With the HTBI primer set, the TCR CDR3 went through a first round of RT-PCR. From the multiplex PCR reads, TCRdb called clonotypes with MiXCR, one entry per CDR3 protein. Found here are roughly 800,000 distinct CDR3 sequences, around 38% of them singletons; the top ten hold approximately 8.7%. These data come from a study of T cells in Graves' hyperthyroidism and ophthalmopathy. Study-level results: In the analysis, a 13 V-J model separated ophthalmopathy from stable hyperthyroidism.

Participants, patients aged 18 to 65, had newly diagnosed hyperthyroidism with a duration under 2 months. Thyroid ultrasound, orbital computed tomography, clinical symptoms, and serum thyroxine and TRAb underpinned diagnoses. The V end was cut by 4 bases, the J end by 3 bases, with 19 bases between. Germline CDR1 is MGHRA and CDR2 is YSYEKL. The CDR3 runs to 16 residues. The clonotype comes from a man aged 18 to 30 with Graves' hyperthyroidism. Sequencing used blood. The chain has TRBV4-1 and TRBJ2-7, with D perhaps assigned TRBD1 or TRBD2 (5 bases each). CDR3 in amino acids: CASSPSGTRPFYEQYF. The DNA of the CDR3 is TGCGCCAGCAGCCCCTCCGGGACCCGCCCTTTCTACGAGCAGTACTTC.